The present T cell receptor (beta chain) was sequenced within a study of metastatic and nonmetastatic thyroid tumors. The CDR3 runs to 17 residues. The germline gives CDR1 MNHEY, CDR2 SVGAGI. V was pared by 2 bases and J by 1 base, with 17 bases between. Thyroid surgery was performed in patients who had received no treatment beforehand. TCRdb re-clonotyped the PCR reads through MiXCR. The table lists about 11,000 clones, more than 25% of them singletons. By proportion, this clone is medium-sized (0.01 to 0.1%). The sample comprised tumor tissue. This sequence joins TRBV6-5 and TRBJ1-1; possibly TRBD1 for D (6 bases). This receptor was taken from a female donor with papillary thyroid cancer or a benign thyroid nodule (not recorded which). Some clones in this sample may be carry-over from other donors' samples. The CDR3 loop is CASSYHLGGPGNTEAFF. In nucleotides, the CDR3 is TGTGCCAGCAGTTACCACCTTGGGGGGCCCGGGAACACTGAAGCTTTCTTT.